These 14 T cell receptor beta chains share one sample of origin, sequenced in a study of beta chain features in type 1 diabetes. Expressed TCRB transcripts were sequenced after all isolated RNA was converted to cDNA. Sequencing used immunoSEQ multiplex PCR; TCRdb keeps in-frame clones, though not all of them. Altogether about 320,000 clones are present, 14% being singletons, with the ten largest covering approximately 7%. The sample was central memory CD4+ T cells from blood. The receptors originated from a man aged 25-45 years in good health.

This rearrangement joins TRBV20-1 to TRBJ1-2; no clear D. Trimming took 3 bases from V and 13 from J, leaving 15 bases between them. Germline CDR1 DFQATT, CDR2 SNEGSKA (reference sequence). This CDR3 is built from 11 residues. The CDR3 sequence: CSASEGHLGTF. Here the CDR3 DNA reads TGCAGTGCTAGTGAAGGCCACCTTGGCACCTTC.

This chain links TRBV6-7 with TRBJ2-5; TRBD2 aligns across 10 bases. TRBV6-7 is placed among ORFs of uncertain function. The CDR3 length is 16 residues. V dropped 6 bases and J dropped 1; count of bases not matched to a gene: 8. The CDR3 region is CASSHTSGTFQETQYF. In nucleotides, the CDR3 is TGTGCCAGCAGCCACACTAGCGGGACCTTCCAAGAGACCCAGTACTTC.

In its sample, this clone was seen a few times. This chain links TRBV6-6 with TRBJ2-2, with D possibly TRBD1 on 5 matching bases. CDR1 and CDR2 from the germline V gene are MNHNY and SVGAGI (reference sequence). This CDR3 spans 14 amino acids. With 5 bases removed from V and 5 bases from J, the gap between germline ends came to 12 bases. The CDR3 region is CASSAQVGTGELFF. The CDR3 DNA is TGTGCCAGCAGTGCACAGGTCGGTACCGGGGAGCTGTTTTTT.

V usage is TRBV7-2 and J usage is TRBJ2-7; TRBD1 is a possible D gene (6 bases). From germline, CDR1 is SGHTA and CDR2 FQGNSA. V gave up 3 bases and J gave up 5 bases, with 11 bases separating them. This CDR3 is built from 13 residues. The CDR3 nucleotides read TGTGCCAGCAGCTTGGGCAGGGGAGACGAGCAGTACTTC. It yields the protein CASSLGRGDEQYF.

The chain has TRBV2 and TRBJ1-4, with D possibly being TRBD1 (5 bases). Trimming pared 7 bases from V and 7 bases from J, leaving 16 bases between. Germline CDR1 is SNHLY and CDR2 is FYNNEI. This CDR3 spans 14 amino acids. In DNA form, the CDR3 reads TGTGCCAGCACTGCGGTATTGGGGGGTGAAAAACTGTTTTTT. This translates into CASTAVLGGEKLFF.

A few counts support this clone. The chain has TRBV7-2 and TRBJ2-1; a weak D match, TRBD2 (7 bases). The CDR3 covers 15 residues. Trimming removed 1 base from V and 7 bases from J, with 14 bases in between. Germline values: CDR1 SGHTA, CDR2 FQGNSA. The CDR3 loop reads CASSLEGGRWNEQFF. Here the CDR3 DNA reads TGTGCCAGCAGCTTAGAGGGGGGGCGGTGGAATGAGCAGTTCTTC.

The V call is TRBV4-1, the J call TRBJ1-1, with 10 bases aligning to TRBD1. The length of the CDR3 is 13 residues. From germline, CDR1 is MGHRA and CDR2 YSYEKL. J gave up 4 bases and V 5 bases, and 1 base lay outside the gene matches. DNA for the CDR3: TGCGCCAGCAGCAGACAGGGGGCCACTGAAGCTTTCTTT. Translated, it gives CASSRQGATEAFF.

This chain connects TRBV6-6 to TRBJ1-5; D is undetermined. Germline loops: CDR1 MNHNY, CDR2 SVGAGI (reference sequence). The CDR3 is made up of 14 amino acids. V was clipped by 8 bases and J by 2 bases, with 13 bases between them. The DNA of the CDR3 is TGTGCCAGCCTGCCCGAGTTGGGCAATCAGCCCCAGCATTTT. Its translation: CASLPELGNQPQHF.

The count of this clone is one. The chain recombines TRBV10-2 with TRBJ1-4; 12 bases agree with TRBD1. Germline CDR1 is WSHSY and CDR2 is SAAADI. V was pared by 6 bases and J by 6 bases, with 8 bases of the junction left unmatched. This CDR3 is built from 16 residues. CDR3: CASRPGQGAYDEKLFF. For the CDR3, the DNA is TGCGCCAGCAGACCGGGACAGGGGGCGTACGATGAAAAACTGTTTTTT.

This clone was recorded a few times. The rearrangement links TRBV7-7 to TRBJ2-7; D gene uncertain. V dropped 5 bases and J dropped 6 bases, with 11 bases sitting between them. Germline values: CDR1 SSHAT, CDR2 FNYEAQ (reference sequence). This CDR3 has 12 residues. CDR3 amino acids: CASSQHSPEQYF. CDR3 DNA sequence: TGTGCCAGCAGCCAACATTCGCCCGAGCAGTACTTC.

This clone was recorded a few times. The rearrangement links TRBV19 to TRBJ2-1; 9 nucleotides match TRBD1. Germline-derived CDR1 and CDR2 are LNHDA and SQIVND (reference sequence). This CDR3 has 15 residues. V dropped 4 bases and J dropped 5; count of bases not matched to a gene: 6. The CDR3 region is CASSTLGTGNNEQFF. The CDR3 DNA reads as TGTGCCAGTAGTACCTTGGGGACAGGGAACAATGAGCAGTTCTTC. Drawing the rest from reference TRBV19 and TRBJ2-1, the complete variable domain is DGGITQSPKYLFRKEGQNVTLSCEQNLNHDAMYWYRQDPGQGLRLIYYSQIVNDFQKGDIAEGYSVSREKKESFPLTVTSAQKNPTAFYLCASSTLGTGNNEQFFGPGTRLTVL.

As to this clone: A much larger clonotype is one base distant, so this may be a read error. In the same sample, other DNA sequences code for this CDR3. This sequence joins TRBV10-2 and TRBJ1-3; D gene uncertain. Germline V CDR1 and CDR2: WSHSY, SAAADI. This CDR3 is 11 amino acids long. CDR3 residues: CASSVGNTIYF. The CDR3 nucleotides read TGTGCCAGCAGTGTAGGAAACACCATATATTTT.

This clone turned up a few times. The chain couples TRBV15 to TRBJ2-5; D might be TRBD1 (5 bases). Germline V lookup: CDR1 LNHNV, CDR2 YYDKDF (reference sequence). Trimming left V 0 bases short and J 5 bases short, with 13 bases between. The CDR3 consists of 15 residues. CDR3 sequence (DNA): TGTGCCACCAGCAGAGATATAGGACAATCGGAGACCCAGTACTTC. Protein product: CATSRDIGQSETQYF.

This clone was picked up a small number of times. V and J are TRBV7-7 and TRBJ2-7; 10 bases fit TRBD1. This CDR3 region has 13 residues. Germline lookup yields CDR1 SSHAT and CDR2 FNYEAQ (reference sequence). CDR3 sequence (DNA): TGTGCTAGCAGCGTGGACAGGGGGGGCGAGCAGTACGTC. Translated, it gives CASSVDRGGEQYV.